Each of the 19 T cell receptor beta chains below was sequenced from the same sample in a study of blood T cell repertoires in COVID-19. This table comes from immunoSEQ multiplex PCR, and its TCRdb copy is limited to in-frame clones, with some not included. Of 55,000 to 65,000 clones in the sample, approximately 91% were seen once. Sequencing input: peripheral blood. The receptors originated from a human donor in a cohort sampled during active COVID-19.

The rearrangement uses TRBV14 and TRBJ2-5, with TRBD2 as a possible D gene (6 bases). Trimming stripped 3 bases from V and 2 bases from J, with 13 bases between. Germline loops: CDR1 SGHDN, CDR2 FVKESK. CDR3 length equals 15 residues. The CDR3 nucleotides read TGTGCCAGCAGCCAGGCGGCTCGGGGGCAAGAGACCCAGTACTTC. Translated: CASSQAARGQETQYF.

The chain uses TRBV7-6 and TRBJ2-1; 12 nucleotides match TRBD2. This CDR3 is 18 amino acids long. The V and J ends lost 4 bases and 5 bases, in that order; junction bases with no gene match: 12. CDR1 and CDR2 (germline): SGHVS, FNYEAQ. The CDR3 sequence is CASSSLPRLAGDDNEQFF. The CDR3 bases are TGTGCCAGCAGCTCCCTTCCTCGACTAGCGGGAGATGACAATGAGCAGTTCTTC.

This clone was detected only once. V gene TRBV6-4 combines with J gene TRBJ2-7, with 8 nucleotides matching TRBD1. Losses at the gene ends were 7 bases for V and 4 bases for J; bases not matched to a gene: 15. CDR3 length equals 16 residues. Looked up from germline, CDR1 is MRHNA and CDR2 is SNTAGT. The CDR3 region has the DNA TGTGCCAGCATCCAGGGGGCCCCTTTGCGGATTTACGAGCAGTACTTC. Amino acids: CASIQGAPLRIYEQYF.

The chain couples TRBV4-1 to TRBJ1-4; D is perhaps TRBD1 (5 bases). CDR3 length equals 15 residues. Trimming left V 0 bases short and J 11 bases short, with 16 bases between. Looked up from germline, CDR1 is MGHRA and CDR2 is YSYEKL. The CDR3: CASSQEANLPGKLFF. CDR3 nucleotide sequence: TGCGCCAGCAGCCAAGAAGCCAATCTTCCAGGGAAACTGTTTTTT.

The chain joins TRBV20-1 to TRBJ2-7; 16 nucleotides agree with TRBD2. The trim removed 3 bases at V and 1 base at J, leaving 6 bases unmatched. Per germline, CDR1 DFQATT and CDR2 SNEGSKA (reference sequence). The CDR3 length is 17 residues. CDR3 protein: CSASTGLAGGGSYEQYF. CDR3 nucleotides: TGCAGTGCTAGTACGGGACTAGCGGGAGGGGGATCCTACGAGCAGTACTTC.

The CDR3 spells CASSLGGASGFTDTQYF. DNA for the CDR3: TGTGCCAGCAGTTTAGGAGGGGCTAGCGGATTCACAGATACGCAGTATTTT. The chain recombines TRBV25-1 with TRBJ2-3, with 7 positions matching TRBD2. Germline CDR1 and CDR2: MGHDK and SYGVNS. The CDR3 has 17 residues. The V gene end was trimmed by 5 bases and the J gene end by 2 bases; junction bases not matched to a gene: 13.

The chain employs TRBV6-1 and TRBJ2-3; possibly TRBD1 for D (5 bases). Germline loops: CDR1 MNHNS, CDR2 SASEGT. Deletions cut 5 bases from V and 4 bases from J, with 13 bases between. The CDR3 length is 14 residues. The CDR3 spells CASSPRGGADTQYF. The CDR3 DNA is TGTGCCAGCAGTCCAAGGGGTGGGGCAGATACGCAGTATTTT.

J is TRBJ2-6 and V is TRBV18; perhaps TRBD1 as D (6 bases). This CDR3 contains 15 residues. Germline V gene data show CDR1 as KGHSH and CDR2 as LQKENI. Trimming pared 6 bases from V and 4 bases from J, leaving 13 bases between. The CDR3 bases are TGTGCCAGCTCGCTACAGGGTACCGGGGCCAACGTCCTGACTTTC. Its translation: CASSLQGTGANVLTF.

The CDR3 coding sequence is TGCGCCAGCAGCCAGAAGCGGGAGAGAAGAGAGACCCAGTACTTC. This gives the protein CASSQKRERRETQYF. The V gene is TRBV4-3, the J gene TRBJ2-5, with 8 bases lining up with TRBD2. Germline CDR1 LGHNA, CDR2 YSLEER. CDR3 length equals 15 residues. The J segment lost 4 bases and the V segment lost 3 bases, leaving 7 bases of the junction unmatched.

The CDR3 sequence: CASSSAPQTLETQYF. In nucleotides, the CDR3 is TGTGCCAGCAGCTCCGCCCCACAAACCCTGGAGACCCAGTACTTC. The V gene is TRBV9, the J gene TRBJ2-5; no definite D call. Germline lookup yields CDR1 SGDLS and CDR2 YYNGEE. This CDR3 is 15 amino acids long. V lost 4 bases and J 5 bases, leaving 18 bases between the germline ends.

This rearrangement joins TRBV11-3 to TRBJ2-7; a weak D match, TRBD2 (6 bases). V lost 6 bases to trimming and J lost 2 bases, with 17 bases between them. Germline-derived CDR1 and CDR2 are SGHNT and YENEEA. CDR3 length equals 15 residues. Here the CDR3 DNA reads TGTGCCAGCAGTTTCCACCGGGGGTTGACCTACGAGCAGTACTTC. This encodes CASSFHRGLTYEQYF.

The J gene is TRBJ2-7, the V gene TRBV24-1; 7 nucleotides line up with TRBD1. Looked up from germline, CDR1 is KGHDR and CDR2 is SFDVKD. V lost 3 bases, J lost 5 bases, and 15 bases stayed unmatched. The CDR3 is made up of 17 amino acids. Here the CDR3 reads CATSDPTGAGGNDEQYF. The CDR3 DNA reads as TGTGCCACCAGTGATCCAACAGGGGCAGGGGGTAATGACGAGCAGTACTTC.

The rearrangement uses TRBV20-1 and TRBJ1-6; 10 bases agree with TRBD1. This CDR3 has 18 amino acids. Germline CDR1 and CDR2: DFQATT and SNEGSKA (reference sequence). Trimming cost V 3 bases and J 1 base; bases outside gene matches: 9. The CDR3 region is CSASSIRDRGSYNSPLHF. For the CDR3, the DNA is TGCAGTGCTAGTTCCATCCGGGACAGGGGATCCTATAATTCACCCCTCCACTTT.

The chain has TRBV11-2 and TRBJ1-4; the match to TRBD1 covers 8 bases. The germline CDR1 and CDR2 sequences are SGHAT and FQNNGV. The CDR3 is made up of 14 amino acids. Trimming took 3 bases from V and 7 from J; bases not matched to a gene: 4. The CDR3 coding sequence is TGTGCCAGCAGCTTCCGGGACAGGTCTGAAAAACTGTTTTTT. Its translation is CASSFRDRSEKLFF.

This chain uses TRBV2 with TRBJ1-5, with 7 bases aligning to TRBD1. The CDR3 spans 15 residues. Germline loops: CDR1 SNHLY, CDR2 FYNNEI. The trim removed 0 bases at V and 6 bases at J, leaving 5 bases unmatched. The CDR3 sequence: CASSEALQGGQPQHF. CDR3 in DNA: TGTGCCAGCAGTGAAGCGCTTCAGGGGGGTCAGCCCCAGCATTTT.

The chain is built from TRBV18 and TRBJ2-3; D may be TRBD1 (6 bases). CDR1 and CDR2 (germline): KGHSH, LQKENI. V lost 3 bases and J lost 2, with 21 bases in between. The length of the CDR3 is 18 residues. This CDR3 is CASSPGRGKRLITDTQYF. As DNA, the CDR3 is TGTGCCAGCTCACCTGGTAGGGGGAAGCGTCTTATCACAGATACGCAGTATTTT.

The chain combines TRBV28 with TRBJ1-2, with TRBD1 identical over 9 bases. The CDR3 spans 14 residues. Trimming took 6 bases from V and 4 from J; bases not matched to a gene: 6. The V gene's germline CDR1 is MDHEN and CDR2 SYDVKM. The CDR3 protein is CASSLGTGSYGYTF. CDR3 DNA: TGTGCCAGCAGCCTCGGGACAGGGAGCTATGGCTACACCTTC.

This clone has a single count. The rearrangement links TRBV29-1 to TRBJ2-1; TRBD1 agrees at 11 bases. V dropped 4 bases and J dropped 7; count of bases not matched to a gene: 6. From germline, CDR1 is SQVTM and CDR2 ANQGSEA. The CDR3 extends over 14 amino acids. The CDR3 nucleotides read TGCAGCGTTGGGACAGGGGGCGCAGGAAATGAGCAGTTCTTC. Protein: CSVGTGGAGNEQFF.

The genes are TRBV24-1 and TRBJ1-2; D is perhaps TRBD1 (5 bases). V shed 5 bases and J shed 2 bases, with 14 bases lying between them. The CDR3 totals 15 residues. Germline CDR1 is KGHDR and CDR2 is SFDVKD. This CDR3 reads CATSGTRGSNYGYTF. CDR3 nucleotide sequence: TGTGCCACCAGTGGAACAAGGGGCAGCAACTATGGCTACACCTTC.